Shown below are 30 T cell receptor beta chains from a single sample sequenced in a study of T-cell reconstitution after alpha-beta-depleted transplantation in children (dated by TCRdb to 2015 to 2016). Libraries were constructed by PCR. TCRdb records Illumina HiSeq 2500 as the sequencer. Molecular barcoding was employed in the preparation of TCR libraries, with unique molecular identifiers being used to normalize TCRbeta repertoire quantification. TCRdb redid the processing of the public reads, applying fastp at Q25 and MiXCR, and retained in-frame beta chains. Rows merge per CDR3 protein into single entries with the most common DNA and genes. In all, the sample holds 100,000 or so distinct CDR3 sequences, and about a sixth of those were seen once. The ten largest clonotypes hold around 19% of the sample. The treatment or condition label, read with the paper, signifies: allogeneic hematopoietic cell transplantation with graft depleted of TCRalphabeta T cells and CD19 B cells.

The sequenced sample was PBMCs, mostly from graft donor cells, obtained 180 days after TCRalphabeta/CD19-depleted stem cell transplant. The receptors were gathered from a male patient between 2 and 10 years old who had a stem cell transplant for acute lymphoblastic leukemia, so the T cells may come from the graft donor.

Notes on this clonotype: The CDR3 end shows no conserved phenylalanine or tryptophan, and so a read error is likely. CDR3 residues: CASSFAYEQYY. CDR3 coding DNA: TGTGCCAGCAGCTTTGCCTACGAGCAGTACTAC. The V and J genes are TRBV7-9 and TRBJ2-7; no definite D call. This CDR3 has 11 residues. V dropped 3 bases and J dropped 2 bases, with 2 bases sitting between them. Per germline, CDR1 SEHNR and CDR2 FQNEAQ (reference sequence).

The table lists this clonotype with many counts. This chain links TRBV7-2 with TRBJ2-7; D uncertain. The germline V and J ends were trimmed by 1 base and 3 bases, with 13 bases remaining between them. The CDR3 consists of 15 residues. Germline V gives CDR1 SGHTA, CDR2 FQGNSA. This CDR3 reads CASSLELGSFYEQYF. The CDR3 region has the DNA TGTGCCAGCAGCTTAGAATTAGGGTCCTTCTACGAGCAGTACTTC.

This chain joins TRBV7-2 and TRBJ2-2; D is uncertain. CDR3 length equals 14 residues. Germline values: CDR1 SGHTA, CDR2 FQGNSA. V lost 5 bases, J lost 7 bases, and 14 bases lay in between. This CDR3 reads CASSLQTSIGELFF. Written as DNA, the CDR3 is TGTGCCAGCAGCCTCCAGACCAGTATCGGGGAGCTGTTTTTT.

This rearrangement joins TRBV5-1 to TRBJ2-7, with a tentative D call TRBD1 (6 bases). Germline-derived CDR1 and CDR2 are SGHRS and YFSETQ. This CDR3 has 15 amino acids. V lost 3 bases, J lost 3 bases, and 16 bases lay in between. The CDR3 loop is CASSSRWGQNYEQYF. The CDR3, as DNA: TGCGCCAGCAGCTCCCGGTGGGGGCAGAACTACGAGCAGTACTTC.

The chain employs TRBV6-1 and TRBJ2-6, with a weak D call TRBD1 (5 bases). V dropped 6 bases and J dropped 0 bases, with 18 bases sitting between them. This CDR3 is 18 amino acids long. Germline V gene data show CDR1 as MNHNS and CDR2 as SASEGT. The DNA for the CDR3 is TGTGCCAGCAGGCATGACAGTGGTGTAGGCTCTGGGGCCAACGTCCTGACTTTC. Translating it yields CASRHDSGVGSGANVLTF.

This clonotype came up many times. V gene TRBV27 combines with J gene TRBJ2-7; D unclear. This CDR3 has 13 residues. CDR1 is MNHEY, CDR2 SMNVEV, per germline (reference sequence). Deletions cut 7 bases from V and 11 bases from J, with 21 bases between. The CDR3 DNA reads as TGTGCCAGCAAGAATTGGGTTCTTAACGGAAAGTACTTC. Translation gives CASKNWVLNGKYF.

This clonotype showed up just a few times. V usage is TRBV11-2 and J usage is TRBJ2-1; D may correspond to TRBD1 or TRBD2 (5 bases each). Germline CDR1 is SGHAT and CDR2 is FQNNGV. There are 16 residues in the CDR3. Trimming took off 0 bases at V and 0 bases at J, with 9 bases between the two ends. The CDR3 here is CASSLDLGGSYNEQFF. CDR3 nucleotides: TGTGCCAGCAGCTTAGATCTTGGGGGCTCCTACAATGAGCAGTTCTTC.

The V and J genes are TRBV3-1 and TRBJ1-1, with D maybe TRBD1 (5 bases). Trimming cost V 1 base and J 0 bases, with 9 bases left between them. Germline V gene data show CDR1 as LGHDT and CDR2 as YNNKEL (reference sequence). This CDR3 is 15 amino acids long. CDR3 DNA: TGTGCCAGCAGCCAAGGGGGGGGGGTGAACACTGAAGCTTTCTTT. Its translation: CASSQGGGVNTEAFF.

This rearrangement joins TRBV24-1 to TRBJ2-1, with 8 bases matching TRBD1. The CDR3 contains 16 residues. The ends lost 3 bases at V and 0 bases at J; junction bases unmatched: 3. Germline-derived CDR1 and CDR2 are KGHDR and SFDVKD. The CDR3 is CATSDGGQGSYNEQFF. In DNA form, the CDR3 reads TGTGCCACCAGTGATGGTGGACAGGGCTCCTACAATGAGCAGTTCTTC.

The gene calls are TRBV10-3 and TRBJ2-2, with a weak D call TRBD1 (6 bases). CDR3 size: 11 residues. The V gene lost 6 bases and the J gene lost 10 bases, with 9 bases spanning the gap. The germline CDR1 and CDR2 sequences are ENHRY and SYGVKD. The CDR3 reads CAIRQGQELFF. In DNA, the CDR3 is TGTGCCATCAGACAGGGTCAGGAGCTGTTTTTT.

This clonotype appeared a few times. The chain couples TRBV7-2 to TRBJ1-5; weak D call: TRBD1 (5 bases). V was pared by 1 base and J by 3 bases, with 13 bases between. This CDR3 region has 16 residues. CDR1 is SGHTA, CDR2 FQGNSA, per germline. For the CDR3, the DNA is TGTGCCAGCAGCTTAGACTCAGGGCCCACCAATCAGCCCCAGCATTTT. Its protein product is CASSLDSGPTNQPQHF.

This clonotype has more than one count but fewer than ten. J is TRBJ2-4 and V is TRBV2; 7 bases align to TRBD2. Germline V lookup: CDR1 SNHLY, CDR2 FYNNEI. The V segment lost 7 bases and the J segment 8 bases; nucleotides outside the gene matches: 2. The CDR3 covers 11 residues. CDR3 in DNA: TGTGCCAGCACCCTAGCGGACATTCAGTACTTC. It is translated as CASTLADIQYF.

The chain recombines TRBV5-1 with TRBJ2-3, with D unresolved. The ends were cut back, 4 bases at V and 4 bases at J, with 10 bases in the middle. The V gene's germline CDR1 is SGHRS and CDR2 YFSETQ. The CDR3 extends over 13 amino acids. The CDR3 spells CASSLRPPDTQYF. The CDR3 coding sequence is TGCGCCAGCAGCCTGAGGCCTCCAGATACGCAGTATTTT.

This chain connects TRBV6-2 or TRBV6-3 to TRBJ2-1, with 10 positions matching TRBD2. Trimming removed 6 bases from V and 6 bases from J; junction bases left unmatched: 8. This CDR3 has 15 residues. The V gene's germline CDR1 is MNHEY and CDR2 SVGEGT. The CDR3 is CASSPTSGVFNEQFF. DNA of the CDR3: TGTGCCAGCAGCCCCACTAGCGGGGTATTCAATGAGCAGTTCTTC.

The rearrangement links TRBV7-2 to TRBJ1-2; 9 bases match TRBD1. V trimming: 5 bases; J trimming: 6 bases; junction bases outside the gene matches: 13. The CDR3 loop spans 16 amino acids. CDR1 SGHTA and CDR2 FQGNSA come from the germline V gene. The CDR3 is CASSQGTGLDTHGYTF. The CDR3 DNA is TGTGCCAGCAGCCAGGGGACAGGGTTGGACACCCATGGCTACACCTTC.

This clonotype was detected ten times or more. The gene calls are TRBV3-1 and TRBJ1-4; 8 bases are a match to TRBD1. V was clipped by 2 bases and J by 5 bases; unmatched bases: 7. CDR3 length equals 16 residues. Germline values: CDR1 LGHDT, CDR2 YNNKEL (reference sequence). Written as DNA, the CDR3 is TGTGCCAGCAGCCAATACCGACAGGGGATAAATGAAAAACTGTTTTTT. It is translated as CASSQYRQGINEKLFF.

This clonotype was counted between two and nine times. The CDR3 loop is CASRLVWEQYF. The DNA for the CDR3 is TGTGCCAGCAGACTTGTTTGGGAGCAGTACTTC. The V gene is TRBV2, the J gene TRBJ2-7; D not certain. Germline V gene sequence: CDR1 SNHLY, CDR2 FYNNEI. This CDR3 is 11 amino acids long. Trimming stripped 6 bases from V and 7 bases from J, with 10 bases between.

In its sample, this clonotype was seen many times. CDR3 residues: CASSWASLTYEQYF. Here the CDR3 DNA reads TGCGCCAGCAGCTGGGCGTCTTTGACCTACGAGCAGTACTTC. The chain couples TRBV5-1 to TRBJ2-7; no clear D gene. Germline V gene sequence: CDR1 SGHRS, CDR2 YFSETQ. Trimming left V 3 bases short and J 2 bases short, with 12 bases between. This CDR3 contains 14 residues.

This clonotype was seen many times. The rearrangement joins TRBV5-1 to TRBJ2-1, with 14 bases lining up with TRBD2. Germline assignment: CDR1 SGHRS and CDR2 YFSETQ. The CDR3 has 16 amino acids. The trim removed 4 bases at V and 5 bases at J, leaving 5 bases unmatched. In DNA form, the CDR3 reads TGCGCCAGCAGCCGAGGGACTAGCGGGGGAAACAATGAGCAGTTCTTC. It translates to CASSRGTSGGNNEQFF.

This clonotype was counted many times. This chain uses TRBV7-2 with TRBJ2-5; D gene uncertain. The V gene lost 6 bases and the J gene lost 2 bases, with 13 bases spanning the gap. Per germline, CDR1 SGHTA and CDR2 FQGNSA. There are 14 residues in the CDR3. CDR3 nucleotide sequence: TGTGCCAGCAGTAAGGTGGCGGTTCAAGAGACCCAGTACTTC. Its protein product is CASSKVAVQETQYF.

This clonotype was seen ten or more times. The chain recombines TRBV7-2 with TRBJ2-1; 9 positions agree with TRBD2. Unmatched junction bases numbered 11, after V lost 5 bases and J lost 3 bases. Per germline, CDR1 SGHTA and CDR2 FQGNSA. The CDR3 is 17 residues long. The CDR3 DNA reads TGTGCCAGCAGCCCCGTAGGGCTAGCGGGGAGCTACAATGAGCAGTTCTTC. As protein: CASSPVGLAGSYNEQFF.

The rearrangement joins TRBV7-9 to TRBJ2-7; D unresolved. This CDR3 is 16 amino acids long. Germline CDR1 is SEHNR and CDR2 is FQNEAQ (reference sequence). Trimming stripped 4 bases from V and 1 base from J, with 17 bases between. CDR3 nucleotide sequence: TGTGCCAGCAGCTCTCCAATACACGGATCTTCCTACGAGCAGTACTTC. Protein product: CASSSPIHGSSYEQYF. Complete variable domain (other parts from reference TRBV7-9 and TRBJ2-7): DTGVSQNPRHKITKRGQNVTFRCDPISEHNRLYWYRQTLGQGPEFLTYFQNEAQLEKSRLLSDRFSAERPKGSFSTLEIQRTEQGDSAMYLCASSSPIHGSSYEQYFGPGTRLTVT.

V and J are TRBV5-1 and TRBJ2-1, with 13 bases matching TRBD2. CDR3 length: 15 residues. Germline CDR1 SGHRS, CDR2 YFSETQ. V shed 2 bases, J shed 6 bases, and the junction held 2 bases outside the gene matches. The DNA for the CDR3 is TGCGCCAGCAGCTTCGGGACTAGCGGGACCAATGAGCAGTTCTTC. This codes for CASSFGTSGTNEQFF. The full variable domain, rest sourced from reference TRBV5-1 and TRBJ2-1, is KAGVTQTPRYLIKTRGQQVTLSCSPISGHRSVSWYQQTPGQGLQFLFEYFSETQRNKGNFPGRFSGRQFSNSRSEMNVSTLELGDSALYLCASSFGTSGTNEQFFGPGTRLTVL.

In its sample, this clonotype was seen a few times. One end of the junction varies from germline; a read error may be responsible. The chain recombines TRBV7-8 with TRBJ1-1; unclear D gene. The germline V gene encodes CDR1 SGHVS and CDR2 FQNEAQ. CDR3 size: 12 residues. The chain's CDR3 is CASSIAQEEAFF. In DNA, the CDR3 is TGTGCCAGCAGCATAGCCCAGGAGGAAGCTTTCTTT. The variable domain in full, completed from reference TRBV7-8 and TRBJ1-1, reads GAGVSQSPRYKVAKRGQDVALRCDPISGHVSLFWYQQALGQGPEFLTYFQNEAQLDKSGLPSDRFFAERPEGSVSTLKIQRTQQEDSAVYLCASSIAQEEAFFGQGTRLTVV.

This clonotype was counted a few times. The V and J genes are TRBV20-1 and TRBJ2-1; 11 nucleotides align to TRBD1. This CDR3 contains 15 residues. From germline, CDR1 is DFQATT and CDR2 SNEGSKA (reference sequence). V was clipped by 5 bases and J by 10 bases; unmatched bases: 13. CDR3 amino acids: CSAARRDRGIVEQFF. DNA of the CDR3: TGCAGTGCTGCCCGCCGGGACAGGGGGATAGTAGAGCAGTTCTTC.

V and J are TRBV14 and TRBJ2-7; D gene ambiguous. V was pared by 5 bases and J by 3 bases, with 11 bases between. From germline, CDR1 is SGHDN and CDR2 FVKESK. The CDR3 extends over 13 amino acids. CDR3: CASSSSGDYEQYF. DNA for the CDR3: TGTGCCAGCAGCTCCAGTGGGGACTACGAGCAGTACTTC. Complete variable domain (other parts from reference TRBV14 and TRBJ2-7): EAGVTQFPSHSVIEKGQTVTLRCDPISGHDNLYWYRRVMGKEIKFLLHFVKESKQDESGMPNNRFLAERTGGTYSTLKVQPAELEDSGVYFCASSSSGDYEQYFGPGTRLTVT.

This clonotype appeared a few times. CDR3 sequence: CASSSDRGGHLEQFF. CDR3 coding DNA: TGTGCCAGCAGTTCCGACAGGGGAGGGCATCTAGAGCAGTTCTTC. The chain recombines TRBV27 with TRBJ2-1; tentatively, D is TRBD1 (8 bases). Trimming stripped 4 bases from V and 10 bases from J, with 20 bases between. This CDR3 contains 15 residues. Germline V gene lookup returns CDR1 MNHEY and CDR2 SMNVEV (reference sequence).

This clonotype was found many times. This chain joins TRBV7-9 and TRBJ2-5; either TRBD1 or TRBD2 may fit D (5 bases each). V shed 4 bases and J shed 6 bases, with 21 bases lying between them. This CDR3 is built from 16 residues. From germline, CDR1 is SEHNR and CDR2 FQNEAQ (reference sequence). CDR3 loop: CASSCGHGIGKKTQYF. CDR3 in DNA: TGTGCCAGCAGCTGTGGACACGGGATAGGCAAGAAGACCCAGTACTTC.

This clonotype was seen only a few times. The J gene is TRBJ1-2, the V gene TRBV29-1, with 9 bases matching TRBD1. The germline CDR1 and CDR2 sequences are SQVTM and ANQGSEA. The CDR3 is 13 residues long. J was trimmed by 0 bases and V by 7 bases; bases with no gene match: 3. CDR3 residues: CSDRQGANYGYTF. The CDR3 region has the DNA TGCAGCGACCGACAGGGGGCTAACTATGGCTACACCTTC.

This clonotype was detected only a few times. This sequence joins TRBV5-1 and TRBJ2-3; D unclear. CDR3 length: 11 residues. The germline V gene has CDR1 SGHRS and CDR2 YFSETQ. Trimming shortened V by 7 bases and J by 6 bases, and 9 bases separated the two germline ends. Here the CDR3 reads CASRLGDTQYF. The CDR3 DNA reads as TGCGCCAGCCGATTGGGGGATACGCAGTATTTT. Together with reference TRBV5-1 and TRBJ2-3, the CDR3 gives the full variable domain: KAGVTQTPRYLIKTRGQQVTLSCSPISGHRSVSWYQQTPGQGLQFLFEYFSETQRNKGNFPGRFSGRQFSNSRSEMNVSTLELGDSALYLCASRLGDTQYFGPGTRLTVL.